This T cell receptor (beta chain) appears in the sequencing data of a study of naive and memory T cell subsets. General study points: Findings for naive and memory subsets could not be checked against ground truth. Over 95% of naive TCR sequences appeared only once, unlike memory subsets. From naive to CM, EM and EMRA, diversity decreased and Gini increased. Activation and differentiation may alter RNA-based TCR counts.

The CDR3 length is 13 residues. V was clipped by 3 bases and J by 4 bases, with 7 bases between them. Per the germline V gene, CDR1 is KGHSH and CDR2 is LQKENI. The beta constant-region primer was an equimolar mix of two oligonucleotides covering TRBC1 and TRBC2. The ligated cDNA underwent four PCR rounds using SP2 and nested alpha and beta constant-region primers. MiXCR, applied by TCRdb to the UMI-ligation and nested PCR reads, yields one record per CDR3 protein. The table includes around 110,000 distinct CDR3 sequences, 36% detected once. About this clonotype itself: The antigen is undetermined.

This sequence was found in a human donor in good health. Sequencing was performed on central memory CD4+ T cells from blood. The V call is TRBV18, the J call TRBJ2-4; D is ambiguous. The CDR3 sequence: CASSPASKNIQYF. The DNA for the CDR3 is TGTGCCAGCTCACCGGCCTCTAAAAACATTCAGTACTTC. Supplemented by reference TRBV18 and TRBJ2-4, the full variable domain reads NAGVMQNPRHLVRRRGQEARLRCSPMKGHSHVYWYRQLPEEGLKFMVYLQKENIIDESGMPKERFSAEFPKEGPSILRIQQVVRGDSAAYFCASSPASKNIQYFGAGTRLSVL.